This T cell receptor (beta chain) stems from a study of T-cell memory formation after mild COVID-19 (dated by TCRdb to the early 2020s). With regard to the full study: Most TCR sequence clusters were specific to one of the two donors. Two young, previously healthy adult volunteers, one female and one male, were included in the cohort. Longitudinal TCRalpha and TCRbeta repertoire sequencing tracked T-cell clones expanding and contracting after mild COVID-19 in a couple of donors. On the study overall, not on this receptor specifically: SARS-CoV-2 specificity was not confirmed for the second-wave clones peaking on day 37. Clones that contracted from day 15 to 85 showed balanced CD4/CD8 phenotypes, whereas a second wave of clones that expanded from day 15 to 37 leaned towards CD4+. Contracting CD4+ clones turned up mainly in the CM and EM memory subsets, whereas EMRA was where CD8+ clones were enriched. Some responding clones were detected in pre-infection memory, suggesting pre-existing cross-reactive memory T cells joined the SARS-CoV-2 response. Only a couple of mild cases were covered by the study, and larger cohorts that include severe cases with pre-infection samples were considered necessary.

This clonotype came up a few times. The antigen it recognizes is unknown. Nothing much larger sits one base from this clone, and base qualities are not available. The cysteine opens and the phenylalanine closes a CDR3 of 15 amino acids. The entry retains the CDR3 DNA only, 45 bases that are in frame from base 1. Per the germline V gene, ENHRY is the CDR1 and SYGVKD is the CDR2. Here V drops 11 bases and J drops 4 bases, and the junction holds 14 bases not matched to any gene. This sample was sequenced with an Illumina NovaSeq 6000. Using 5'RACE with constant-segment primers, TCRalpha and TCRbeta cDNA libraries were constructed, with sample barcodes and unique molecular identifiers added in the process. RNA was extracted from every sample with Trizol reagent. Libraries were amplified in two PCR steps, with a second sample barcode and Illumina TruSeq adapters added in the second step. Sequencing of the libraries was done on an Illumina NovaSeq, producing 2 x 150 bp paired-end reads. Concerning the study's data processing: With migec v1.2.7, reads were demultiplexed and then collapsed into UMI-guided consensus sequences. With mixcr v2.1.11, UMI consensuses were aligned to TRA and TRB V and J templates and assembled into clonotypes. Expanded or contracted clonotypes were those called significant by both edgeR and NoisET, with noise models trained on biological replicates. For edgeR calls, the thresholds were a false discovery rate-adjusted p below 0.01 and a log2 fold-change of 1. As an exploratory analysis of dynamics, max-normalized trajectories of the 1000 most abundant clonotypes were examined by PCA with hierarchical clustering. Each responding clone was given a CD4 or CD8 phenotype based on the CD4+ and CD8+ repertoires, which had been sequenced separately. TCRdb reprocessed the public reads (quality trimming at Q25 with fastp, clone calling with MiXCR) and kept in-frame beta chains. Each record represents a unique CDR3 protein, reported with the most common genes and DNA among its rows. What appears here as the V and J calls and clone size reflects TCRdb's work, not the paper's. The table for this sample lists 250,000 or so distinct CDR3 sequences; 8% to 9.5% of them were counted only once. The ten largest clones take up roughly a fifth of the sample.

PBMCs were isolated by Ficoll-Paque density gradient centrifugation. The chain couples TRBV10-3 to TRBJ2-3; 8 of the junction bases match TRBD2. This TCR was sampled from a man between 18 and 29 years old who had mild COVID-19 (a few samples of this study predate the infection). The sample titles of this study are shuffled in the database, so cell type and time point are left out; the donor was told from shared clones. Sequenced input: PBMCs or a T cell subset sorted from them (not recorded which). The DNA sequence is given as TGTGCCTCAGGGAACGGGGGGGCCGTGGCAGATACGCAGTATTTT. The encoded protein is CASGNGGAVADTQYF.